This T cell receptor (beta chain) was documented in a study of T cell responses to AZD1222 COVID-19 vaccine. Study-wide results and caveats: Donor demographics were predominantly white British with a female majority; clonal diversity may be underestimated.

The assay was immunoSEQ multiplex PCR, and TCRdb's table has in-frame clones only and misses some. The table lists tens of thousands of clones, about nine tenths of them singletons. The CDR3 length is 14 residues. The germline CDR1 and CDR2 sequences are SGHRS and YFSETQ. V dropped 3 bases and J dropped 5; count of bases not matched to a gene: 6. This clone was picked up one time. Antigen unknown. This chain uses TRBV5-1 with TRBJ1-1; 8 bases agree with TRBD1. The sample here was peripheral blood, taken 28 days after the second AZD1222 dose. This TCR came from an adult who received the AZD1222 COVID-19 vaccine. CDR3 in amino acids: CASSSGQGRTEAFF. The CDR3 coding sequence is TGCGCCAGCAGCTCAGGACAGGGAAGAACTGAAGCTTTCTTT.